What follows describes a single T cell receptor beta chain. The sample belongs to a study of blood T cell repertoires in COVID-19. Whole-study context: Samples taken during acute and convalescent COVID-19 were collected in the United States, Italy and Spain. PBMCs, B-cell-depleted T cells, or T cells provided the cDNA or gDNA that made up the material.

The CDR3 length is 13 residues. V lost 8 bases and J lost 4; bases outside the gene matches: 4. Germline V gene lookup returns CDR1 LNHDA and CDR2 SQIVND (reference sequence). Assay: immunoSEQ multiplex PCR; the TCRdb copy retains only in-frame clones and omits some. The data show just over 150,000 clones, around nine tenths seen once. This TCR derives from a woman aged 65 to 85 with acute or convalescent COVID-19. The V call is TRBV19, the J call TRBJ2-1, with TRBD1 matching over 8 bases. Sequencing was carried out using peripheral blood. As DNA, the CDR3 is TGTGCCAGTCGACAGGGGCTTTACAATGAGCAGTTCTTC. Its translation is CASRQGLYNEQFF.